Here is one TCR beta chain with its context. Its antigen remains unidentified. One junction end disagrees with the germline gene, perhaps due to a read error. CDR3 size: 12 residues. Germline V gives CDR1 DFQATT, CDR2 SNEGSKA (reference sequence). This sample was taken from a study of blood T cells in healthy people across ages. Study results and limitations: Percentage of naive T cells showed a strong correlation with TCR beta diversity.

Peripheral blood was drawn, around 9.5 milliliters per donor. With a J-beta primer mix and a sample-barcoded 5' primer, a second PCR ran roughly 6 to 12 cycles. With 12 random nucleotides, a template-switch adaptor tagged each individual cDNA molecule. TCRdb itself ran the 5' RACE reads through MiXCR, one entry per CDR3 protein. Of around 1.5 million distinct CDR3 sequences listed, about 40% are singletons. The TCR originated in a woman under 30 in good health. V usage is TRBV20-1 and J usage is TRBJ1-5, with TRBD1 identical over 7 bases. Sequencing was performed on blood. CDR3 coding DNA: TGCAGTACGGGACAGATTAATCAGCCCCAGAATTTT. Translation: CSTGQINQPQNF.